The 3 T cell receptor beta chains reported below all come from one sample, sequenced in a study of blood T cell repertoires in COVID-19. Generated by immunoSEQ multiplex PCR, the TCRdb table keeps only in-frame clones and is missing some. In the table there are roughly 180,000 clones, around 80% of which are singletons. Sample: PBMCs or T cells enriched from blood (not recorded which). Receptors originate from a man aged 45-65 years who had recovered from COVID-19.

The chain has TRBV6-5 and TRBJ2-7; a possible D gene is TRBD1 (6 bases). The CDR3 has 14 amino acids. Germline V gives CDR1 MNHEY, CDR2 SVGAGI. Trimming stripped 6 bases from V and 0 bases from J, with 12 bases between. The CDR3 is CASRYYRASYEQYF. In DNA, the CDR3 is TGTGCCAGCAGATATTACAGGGCCTCCTACGAGCAGTACTTC.

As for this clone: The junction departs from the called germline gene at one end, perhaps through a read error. The chain's CDR3 is CASTKRPGQGDQAQHF. In DNA form, the CDR3 reads TGTGCCAGTACCAAACGACCGGGACAGGGGGATCAGGCCCAGCATTTT. The chain recombines TRBV19 with TRBJ1-5; 11 nucleotides match TRBD1. The CDR3 extends over 16 amino acids. Germline CDR1 LNHDA, CDR2 SQIVND (reference sequence).

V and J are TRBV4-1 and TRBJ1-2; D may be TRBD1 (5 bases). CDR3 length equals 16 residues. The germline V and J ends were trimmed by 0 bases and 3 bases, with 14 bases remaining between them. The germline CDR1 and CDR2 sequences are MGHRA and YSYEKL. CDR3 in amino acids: CASSQDGTGLDYGYTF. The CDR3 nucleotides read TGCGCCAGCAGCCAAGACGGGACTGGGTTGGACTATGGCTACACCTTC.